Listed below are T cell receptor beta chains from one sample, sequenced in a study of T-cell reconstitution after alpha-beta-depleted transplantation in children. One entry per CDR3 protein results from TCRdb running MiXCR on the PCR reads. The sample carries approximately 250,000 distinct CDR3 sequences, about 26% recorded once. This specimen was PBMCs, taken before TCRalphabeta/CD19-depleted stem cell transplant. The receptors shown here come from a girl aged 2-10 years with Fanconi anemia, due to receive a stem cell transplant. The CDR3 runs from the conserved cysteine through the conserved F or W. Each record gives: J gene, D gene, V gene, clone size, CDR3 DNA, CDR3 protein. D genes are given only for firm matches. Some rows have no size entry. The others give once, few or many, or a class for an expanded clone.

>TRBJ1-5|NA|TRBV29-1|few
TGCAGCGTCGCCGGGACACCCAATCAGCCCCAGCATTTT
CSVAGTPNQPQHF
>TRBJ2-1|TRBD2|TRBV11-3|NA
TGTGCCAGCAGCTTAGAGTTGGCTAGCGGCTACAATGAGCAGTTCTTC
CASSLELASGYNEQFF
>TRBJ2-5|TRBD1|TRBV7-8|NA
TGTGCCAGCAGCTCAAGACAGGGGGTGGCGGAGACCCAGTACTTC
CASSSRQGVAETQYF
>TRBJ2-5|NA|TRBV20-1|NA
TGCAGTGCCCGACAGACCTCACGGGCCCAGTACTTC
CSARQTSRAQYF
>TRBJ2-3|NA|TRBV20-1|NA
TGCAGTGCTAGTTACCCCGAGATAGCAACTAGCACAGATACGCAGTATTTT
CSASYPEIATSTDTQYF
>TRBJ2-5|NA|TRBV7-2|few
TGTGCCAGCAGTCAATCTCTCTGGGGAGAGACCCAGTACTTC
CASSQSLWGETQYF
>TRBJ2-7|TRBD1|TRBV29-1|many
TGCAGCGTTGGGGGGACAGGCTTCTACGAGCAGTACTTC
CSVGGTGFYEQYF
>TRBJ2-2|NA|TRBV28|few
TGTGCCAGCAGTCCACCCAGGTACACCGGGGAGCTGTTTTTT
CASSPPRYTGELFF
>TRBJ2-7|NA|TRBV29-1|few
TGCAGCGTTGCCCCCCAGGGGACCTACGAGCAGTACTTC
CSVAPQGTYEQYF
>TRBJ2-1|TRBD2|TRBV23-1|NA
TGCGCCAGCAGTCAAGGGGCTAGCGGGGGGGCTGGTGAGCAGTTCTTC
CASSQGASGGAGEQFF
>TRBJ2-3|NA|TRBV24-1|few
TGTGCCACCAGTGCGACAGGCGGGGCAGATACGCAGTATTTT
CATSATGGADTQYF
>TRBJ2-7|TRBD2|TRBV11-2|once
TGTGCCAGCAGCTGGGGACTAGCCCTCGAGCAGTACTTC
CASSWGLALEQYF
>TRBJ2-7|NA|TRBV20-1|few
TGCAGTGCTAGGAGACTAGCCTACGAGCAGTACTTC
CSARRLAYEQYF
>TRBJ2-3|NA|TRBV29-1|NA
TGCAGCGTTGGGAACAGGGAGGCGGCGGGCCGCAAAAAGGAGGTAGATACGCAGTATTTT
CSVGNREAAGRKKEVDTQYF
>TRBJ2-1|NA|TRBV6-5|many
TGTGCCAGCACCCTGGGACGAGGATCCTACAATGAGCAGTTCTTC
CASTLGRGSYNEQFF
>TRBJ2-3|NA|TRBV20-1|many
TGCAGTGCTAGAGATCTTGCGGATCCCACAGATACGCAGTATTTT
CSARDLADPTDTQYF
>TRBJ2-5|NA|TRBV29-1|few
TGCAGCCTTCTACTAGGGGAGGCCCAAGAGACCCAGTACTTC
CSLLLGEAQETQYF
>TRBJ2-5|TRBD1|TRBV29-1|NA
TGCAGCTACTGCCGGGACAGGGTAGAGACCCAGTACTTC
CSYCRDRVETQYF
>TRBJ1-1|TRBD1|TRBV4-2|NA
TGTGCCAGCAGCCCACGACAGGGGACGGAGAACACTGAAGCTTTCTTT
CASSPRQGTENTEAFF
>TRBJ1-1|NA|TRBV25-1|many
TGTGCCAGCAGTGAATCAGCGGTGCTGAACACTGAAGCTTTCTTT
CASSESAVLNTEAFF
>TRBJ1-1|NA|TRBV20-1|many
TGCAGTGCTAGAGTAAGGAACACTGAAGCTTTCTTT
CSARVRNTEAFF
>TRBJ1-4|NA|TRBV29-1|NA
TGCAGCGTTATAGGGGGTGGAGAAAAACTGTTTTTT
CSVIGGGEKLFF
>TRBJ2-7|NA|TRBV20-1|many
TGCAGTGCGGCGGATACAGGGATCTACGAGCAGTACTTC
CSAADTGIYEQYF
>TRBJ1-1|NA|TRBV7-8|few
TGTGCCAGCAGCTTAGACGAGCTTTTGGGGATGAACACTGAAGCTTTCTTT
CASSLDELLGMNTEAFF
>TRBJ2-3|TRBD1|TRBV12-3/TRBV12-4|many
TGTGCCAGCAGTTTATACCCGCAGGGGGCAGATACGCAGTATTTT
CASSLYPQGADTQYF
>TRBJ2-7|TRBD1|TRBV29-1|many
TGCAGCGTAACCGGGACAGGGGGCCACTACGAGCAGTACTTC
CSVTGTGGHYEQYF
>TRBJ2-1|NA|TRBV6-2/TRBV6-3|NA
TGTGCCAGCAGTTATAGCCCCGTTAGGGCCAATGAGCAGTTCTTC
CASSYSPVRANEQFF
>TRBJ2-1|NA|TRBV3-1|many
TGTGCCAGCAGCCAAATCAGGGACTGGTACTTCAATGAGCAGTTCTTC
CASSQIRDWYFNEQFF
>TRBJ2-7|NA|TRBV29-1|many
TGCAGCGTGAAGACAGGCACCTCCTACGAGCAGTACTTC
CSVKTGTSYEQYF
>TRBJ1-2|NA|TRBV20-1|many
TGCAGTGCTAGGTGGTTTACCGCCTATGGCTACACCTTC
CSARWFTAYGYTF
>TRBJ2-7|NA|TRBV20-1|few
TGCAGTGCTAGTACAACCTACGAGCAGTACTTC
CSASTTYEQYF
>TRBJ2-7|NA|TRBV4-2|NA
TGTGCCAGCAGCCAAGTGTCGGGAGTAGGCTACGAGCAGTACTTC
CASSQVSGVGYEQYF
>TRBJ2-5|NA|TRBV13|NA
TGTGCCAGCAGCCCGAATCGAGGACACCTCCAAGAGACCCAGTACTTC
CASSPNRGHLQETQYF
>TRBJ2-2|NA|TRBV29-1|many
TGCAGCGTTGAAGTCGAGACTTTCCGGGACAACGAGGCTGGGGAGCTGTTTTTT
CSVEVETFRDNEAGELFF
>TRBJ1-1|TRBD1|TRBV20-1|many
TGCAGTGCTAGAGATGCGACAGGGGAGTACACTGAAGCTTTCTTT
CSARDATGEYTEAFF
>TRBJ2-7|TRBD2|TRBV20-1|NA
TGCAGTGCTAGTCGGGGGGTGGACTACGAGCAGTACTTC
CSASRGVDYEQYF
>TRBJ2-1|NA|TRBV7-3|few
TGTGCCAGCAGCCCGGGGCCCACCTACAATGAGCAGTTCTTC
CASSPGPTYNEQFF
>TRBJ2-3|NA|TRBV15|many
TGTGCCACCAGCAGGTCCTACACAGATACGCAGTATTTT
CATSRSYTDTQYF
>TRBJ1-1|NA|TRBV29-1|NA
TGCAGCGTTGGGCGGGGGGTCGCTGAAGCTTTCTTT
CSVGRGVAEAFF
>TRBJ1-5|NA|TRBV21-1|few
TGTGCCAGCAGCAAGCTCAGGGGTAAGTCCCAGCATTTT
CASSKLRGKSQHF
>TRBJ2-7|TRBD2|TRBV19|NA
TGTGCCAGTAGTACAGTCCCGGGACTAGCGGGAAGCTCCTACGAGCAGTACTTC
CASSTVPGLAGSSYEQYF
>TRBJ2-7|NA|TRBV6-1|NA
TGTGCCAGCACTGGACAGCCCTCCTACGAGCAGTACTTC
CASTGQPSYEQYF
>TRBJ2-7|TRBD2|TRBV7-2|many
TGTGCCAGCAGCAAGGGACTAGCGCCGCACAGATCAGCGTACTTC
CASSKGLAPHRSAYF
>TRBJ2-3|NA|TRBV29-1|NA
TGCAGCGTTTTAGGGGGGGGGGCTCGAGATACGCAGTATTTT
CSVLGGGARDTQYF
>TRBJ2-5|TRBD1|TRBV29-1|many
TGCAGCGTTGAAGGGGACAGGGGTTGGGAAGAGACCCAGTACTTC
CSVEGDRGWEETQYF